This record concerns one T cell receptor beta chain sequence. This clonotype has at least ten counts. The antigen it recognizes is unknown. Within one base of it there is no much larger clone, and no base qualities were kept. The sample belongs to a study of blood T cells in healthy people across ages (dated by TCRdb to between 2015 and 2016). In the study overall: In model experiments, roughly one uniquely barcoded TCR beta cDNA molecule per two T cells was captured by template switching. Using deep sequencing normalized with unique cDNA molecular identifiers, the study measured how TCR beta repertoire diversity changes with age. The donors were split into four age groups: young (average about 15 years), middle-aged (39), aged (more than 60) and long-lived (roughly 80). To avoid experimental bias, donors of different ages were randomly spread across the sequencing lanes. For two donors (one aged 18 to 30 and one aged 80 or older), the study analyzed two additional independent replicas of 1 million unique cDNA reads from the same blood draw. The investigation overall reported the following: The CMV infection status of donors was not known, potentially confounding age-related changes in expanded clonotypes. Compared with the aged group, the long-lived group had more naive CD4+ T cells, fewer expanded clones and increased TCR diversity, a pattern suggesting age selection. As age increased, observed TCR beta diversity per million T cells dropped in a roughly linear way, and a significant reduction was already evident by age around 41. Estimates of total diversity based on one million sequenced T cells were considered lower bounds and underestimates. Because profiling used bulk unsorted PBMCs, naive and antigen-experienced compartments could not be compared conclusively. The percentage of naive T cells measured by flow cytometry correlated strongly with observed TCR beta diversity.

Germline trimming amounts to 6 bases on V and 15 bases on J, with 10 as the count of junction bases outside the gene matches. CDR1 is given as SGHAT and CDR2 as FQNNGV, both from the germline V gene. Its CDR3 holds 13 amino acids, cysteine through phenylalanine. Only the CDR3 part of the read is kept: 39 bases, read in frame from the first base. Systemically healthy Caucasian individuals from Russia, 35 to 50 in total and aged roughly 6 to 100 years, were included as donors. Each donor gave 8 to 10 milliliters of peripheral blood, drawn into EDTA-treated Vacutainer tubes. Ficoll-Paque density-gradient centrifugation was used to isolate PBMCs, with at least 7 million per sample. Trizol reagent was used to extract total RNA from PBMCs, with at least 6 micrograms per sample. The percentages of naive CD45RAhigh/CD27high T cells were determined by flow cytometry on a PBMC aliquot from every donor. Library preparation was by 5' RACE. These reads were obtained on an Illumina HiSeq 2500. A second PCR of roughly 6 to 12 cycles was run with a J-beta primer mix and a sample-barcoded 5' primer. Each TCR beta cDNA molecule received a unique molecular identifier from a template-switch 5' adaptor carrying 12 random nucleotides. At least 2.5 million CDR3-containing paired-end reads were obtained from each sample. First-strand cDNA synthesis was performed from all RNA using the Mint cDNA synthesis kit, with priming by a TRBC-specific oligonucleotide. Following uracil-DNA glycosylase treatment, all cDNA underwent a first 18-cycle PCR with the universal primers M1SS and BC2_uni_R. The study's own analysis went as follows. For normalization, 1 million high-quality reads, each with a distinct molecular identifier, were randomly selected from each sample. Reads sharing molecular identifiers were discarded rather than binned into consensus sequences. CDR3 identification, clonotype clustering and error correction used MiTCR with a Q25 quality threshold and the strictest error-elimination algorithm. A nonparametric unseen species model with Euler transformation was used to estimate lower-bound total TCR beta diversity. TCRdb reran the public reads through fastp at Q25 and MiXCR, keeping productive beta chains. Rows matching on CDR3 protein sequence are summarized as one entry with the most common DNA and genes. What appears here as the V and J calls and clone size reflects TCRdb's work, not the paper's. The sample profile shows hundreds of thousands of distinct CDR3 sequences; under 25% of them were found once. The ten largest clonotypes hold roughly 3.6% of the sample.

This sequence uses TRBV11-2 and TRBJ2-1; TRBD2 lines up with 11 middle nucleotides. The TCR was taken from a man in his 70s in good health. Source material: blood. In nucleotides, the sequence is TGTGCCAGCAGTCTAACTAGCGGGAGTATTGGGTTCTTC. The translation is CASSLTSGSIGFF.